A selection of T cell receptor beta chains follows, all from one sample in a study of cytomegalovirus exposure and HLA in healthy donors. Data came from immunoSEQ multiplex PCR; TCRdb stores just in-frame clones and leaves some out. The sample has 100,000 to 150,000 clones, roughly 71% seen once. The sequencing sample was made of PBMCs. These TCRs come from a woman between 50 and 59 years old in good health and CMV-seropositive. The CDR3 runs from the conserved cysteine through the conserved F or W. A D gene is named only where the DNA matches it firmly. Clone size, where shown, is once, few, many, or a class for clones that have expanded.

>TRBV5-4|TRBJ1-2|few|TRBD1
TGTGCCAGCAGCCCTCGACAGGGTGGATTTGGCTACACCTTC
CASSPRQGGFGYTF
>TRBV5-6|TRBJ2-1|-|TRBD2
TGTGCCAGCAGCCCCCTCAGGGCGGGGGGATCCTACAATGAGCAGTTCTTC
CASSPLRAGGSYNEQFF
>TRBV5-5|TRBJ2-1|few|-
TGTGCCAGCAGCTTGGCCTATAACTCCTACAATGAGCAGTTCTTC
CASSLAYNSYNEQFF
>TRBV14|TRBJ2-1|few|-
TGTGCCAGCAGCCAACTCGCTCCTCGGGACTACAATGAGCAGTTCTTC
CASSQLAPRDYNEQFF
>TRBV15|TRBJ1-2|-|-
TGTGCCACCAGCAGAGATGACAAATTTCCGACGGCCTATGGCTACACCTTC
CATSRDDKFPTAYGYTF
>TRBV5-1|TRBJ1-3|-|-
TGCGCCAGCAGCTTGGCAGGACTGAGTTCACCAAGGGCTGGAAACACCATATATTTT
CASSLAGLSSPRAGNTIYF
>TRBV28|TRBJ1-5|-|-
TGTGCCACTCATCGGGGAGGTGATCAGCCCCAGCATTTT
CATHRGGDQPQHF
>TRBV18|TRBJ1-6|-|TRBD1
TGTGCCAGCTCACCGGGGCAGGGGGGATCACCCCTCCACTTT
CASSPGQGGSPLHF
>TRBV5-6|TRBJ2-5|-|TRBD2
TGTGCCAGCAGCTTCCCCAGCGGGGGGGCAGAGACCCAGTACTTC
CASSFPSGGAETQYF
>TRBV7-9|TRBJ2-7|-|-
TGTGCCAGCAGCACTTTGGGGGACATGGTAAGAGAGCAGTACTTC
CASSTLGDMVREQYF
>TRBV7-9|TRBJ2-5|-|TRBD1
TGTGCCAGCAGTCAATTTCCCGGGACAGCTCAAGAGACCCAGTACTTC
CASSQFPGTAQETQYF
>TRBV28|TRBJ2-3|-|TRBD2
TGTTTAGCTAGCGGGGCTAGCACAGATACGCAGTATTTT
CLASGASTDTQYF
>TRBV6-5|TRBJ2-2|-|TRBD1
TGTGCCAGCAGAGCCGGACAGGGGAACACCGGGGAGCTGTTTTTT
CASRAGQGNTGELFF
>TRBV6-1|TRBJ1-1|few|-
TGTGCCAGCAGTGGCCAGGGGTGGCAAGCTTTCTTT
CASSGQGWQAFF
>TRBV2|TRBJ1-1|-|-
TGTGCCAGCAATTGGCGGCAGGAAGCTTTCTTT
CASNWRQEAFF
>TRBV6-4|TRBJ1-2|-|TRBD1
TGTGCACAGGGGGCAGACCTCCAAGGCTACACCTTC
CAQGADLQGYTF
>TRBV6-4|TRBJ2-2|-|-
TGTGCCAGCTCCCCCCAGGACTCGGGGGCGAACACCGGGGAGCTGTTTTTT
CASSPQDSGANTGELFF
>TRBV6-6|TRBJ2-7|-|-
TGTGCCAGCACTCTGGGGGCAGGGAAAGTCTACGAGCAGTACTTC
CASTLGAGKVYEQYF
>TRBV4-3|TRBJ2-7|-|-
TGCGCCAGCAGCCAAGATACGGACTACGAGCAGTACTTC
CASSQDTDYEQYF
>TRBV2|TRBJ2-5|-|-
TGTGCCAGCAAACTAGGCCCCGGTTCTTTAGAGACCCAGTACTTC
CASKLGPGSLETQYF
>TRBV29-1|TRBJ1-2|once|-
TGCAGCGTTGTGATCAGGGCGAACTATGGCTACACCTTC
CSVVIRANYGYTF
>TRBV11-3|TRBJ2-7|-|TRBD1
TGTGCCAGCAGCCTCCAGGGGGCGATTCAGAACGAGCAGTACTTC
CASSLQGAIQNEQYF
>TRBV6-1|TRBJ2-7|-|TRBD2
TGTGCCAGCAGTGAAGGGCCTGGCGGGGGGGCTACGTACGAGCAGTACTTC
CASSEGPGGGATYEQYF
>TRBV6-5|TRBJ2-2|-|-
TGTGCCAGCAGGAGAGAAGCCGCGAACACCGGGGAGCTGTTTTTT
CASRREAANTGELFF
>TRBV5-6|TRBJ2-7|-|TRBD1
TGTGCCAGCAGCCTCCGACAGGGGGCGGGCGAGCAGTACTTC
CASSLRQGAGEQYF
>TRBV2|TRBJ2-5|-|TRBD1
TGTGCCAGCAGTGATCCGGGACAGGGGGCCGAGACCCAGTACTTC
CASSDPGQGAETQYF
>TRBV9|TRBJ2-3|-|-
TGTGCCAGCAGCGTAGAAAATCTTCGGGATACGCAGTATTTT
CASSVENLRDTQYF